Shown below are 27 T cell receptor beta chains from a single sample sequenced in a study of shared clonotypes between healthy human individuals. Positively selected for CCR7, the CD45RO-negative cells used as naive CD8 cells excluded terminally differentiated effector memory CD45RA+ cells. Assay used: immunoSEQ multiplex PCR; TCRdb lists only in-frame clones, some missing. The sample has roughly 2,000,000 clones; 85% to 95% are singletons. The sequenced sample was naive CD8+ T cells from PBMCs. These receptors came from a man younger than 30 in good health. Some clones in this sample may be carry-over from other donors' samples.

The CDR3 protein is CASSLGLGDYVTDTQYF. CDR3 nucleotide sequence: TGTGCCAGCAGCTTAGGTTTGGGAGATTATGTCACAGATACGCAGTATTTT. The chain recombines TRBV7-2 with TRBJ2-3, with D possibly TRBD2 on 5 matching bases. The CDR3 runs to 17 residues. The germline CDR1 and CDR2 sequences are SGHTA and FQGNSA. V was cut by 1 base and J by 2 bases, with 16 bases left in between.

This chain joins TRBV2 and TRBJ2-1; TRBD2 aligns across 8 bases. Trimming removed 2 bases from V and 2 bases from J; junction bases left unmatched: 5. In germline, CDR1 is SNHLY, CDR2 FYNNEI. The CDR3 extends over 16 amino acids. The CDR3 coding sequence is TGTGCCAGCAGTGAATTGGCTAGCGGGCCCTACAATGAGCAGTTCTTC. It yields the protein CASSELASGPYNEQFF.

The chain joins TRBV29-1 to TRBJ2-1; D is ambiguous. The V and J ends lost 2 bases and 0 bases respectively, with 11 bases between them. CDR1 is SQVTM, CDR2 ANQGSEA, per germline. The CDR3 has 15 amino acids. The CDR3 DNA follows: TGCAGCGTTGAAATCGTCGCGGCCTCCTACAATGAGCAGTTCTTC. Encoded protein: CSVEIVAASYNEQFF.

The gene calls are TRBV28 and TRBJ2-1, with 14 bases lining up with TRBD2. Per germline, CDR1 MDHEN and CDR2 SYDVKM. CDR3 length equals 16 residues. Trimming took 1 base from V and 8 from J; bases not matched to a gene: 4. The CDR3 bases are TGTGCCAGCAGTTTATCGGGACTAGCGGGAGCCCATGAGCAGTTCTTC. This translates into CASSLSGLAGAHEQFF.

The chain joins TRBV29-1 to TRBJ2-7; 7 bases map to TRBD1. Trimming cost V 6 bases and J 6 bases; bases outside gene matches: 5. This CDR3 region has 11 residues. The germline gives CDR1 SQVTM, CDR2 ANQGSEA. CDR3 loop: CSVGDSFEQYF. The CDR3 DNA reads TGCAGCGTAGGGGACAGTTTCGAGCAGTACTTC.

On this clone: A junction boundary mismatches the germline segment, possibly from a read error. The genes are TRBV13 and TRBJ2-1; a possible D gene is TRBD2 (6 bases). This CDR3 is 17 amino acids long. CDR1 and CDR2 (germline): PRHDT, FYEKMQ (reference sequence). CDR3 sequence: CASSLGGPLSSYNEQFF. As DNA, the CDR3 is TGTGCCAGCAGCCTAGGAGGGCCCTTAAGCTCCTACAATGAGCAGTTCTTC.

On this clone: Other DNA sequences in the same sample also yield this CDR3. As DNA, the CDR3 is TGTGCCAGTAGTATAGGCCCCAGCGGGTACGAGCAGTACTTC. This codes for CASSIGPSGYEQYF. V usage is TRBV19 and J usage is TRBJ2-7, with a weak D call TRBD2 (6 bases). Trimming shortened V by 1 base and J by 4 bases, and 11 bases separated the two germline ends. CDR1 and CDR2 (germline): LNHDA, SQIVND (reference sequence). The CDR3 sequence is 14 residues long.

The rearrangement uses TRBV27 and TRBJ1-1; no clear D. Looked up from germline, CDR1 is MNHEY and CDR2 is SMNVEV (reference sequence). This CDR3 contains 13 residues. V was cut by 0 bases and J by 6 bases, with 8 bases left in between. In nucleotides, the CDR3 is TGTGCCAGCAGTTTATCGAGGCTGGCTGAAGCTTTCTTT. Amino acids: CASSLSRLAEAFF.

This chain uses TRBV15 with TRBJ1-4, with TRBD1 identical over 7 bases. The length of the CDR3 is 15 residues. Germline values: CDR1 LNHNV, CDR2 YYDKDF (reference sequence). With V trimmed by 4 bases and J by 8 bases, 10 bases remained unmatched. The CDR3 DNA follows: TGTGCCACCAGCACTGAGGGACAGAGGGGAGAAAAACTGTTTTTT. Translating gives CATSTEGQRGEKLFF.

CDR3 DNA: TGCGCCAGCAGCTTTGCGGGAGTCGGAAATGAGCAGTTCTTC. Translating gives CASSFAGVGNEQFF. The chain has TRBV5-1 and TRBJ2-1; 7 nucleotides align to TRBD2. V lost 2 bases and J lost 7; bases outside the gene matches: 6. The germline V gene has CDR1 SGHRS and CDR2 YFSETQ. CDR3 length: 14 residues.

As for this clone: Other DNA sequences in this specimen translate into the identical CDR3. V usage is TRBV9 and J usage is TRBJ2-7; 7 bases align to TRBD2. The CDR3 spans 13 residues. The junction had 1 base not matched to a gene; V was cut back by 2 bases and J by 2 bases. Germline V gives CDR1 SGDLS, CDR2 YYNGEE. CDR3 region: CASSVAGAYEQYF. The CDR3, as DNA: TGTGCCAGCAGCGTGGCGGGGGCCTACGAGCAGTACTTC. Looking up the rest from reference TRBV9 and TRBJ2-7 gives the full variable domain: DSGVTQTPKHLITATGQRVTLRCSPRSGDLSVYWYQQSLDQGLQFLIQYYNGEERAKGNILERFSAQQFPDLHSELNLSSLELGDSALYFCASSVAGAYEQYFGPGTRLTVT.

V and J are TRBV7-8 and TRBJ2-7; possibly TRBD2 for D (5 bases). Germline V lookup: CDR1 SGHVS, CDR2 FQNEAQ. Trimming removed 3 bases from V and 3 bases from J, with 9 bases in between. The CDR3 totals 13 residues. The CDR3 DNA follows: TGTGCCAGCAGCTTCGGGAAATACTACGAGCAGTACTTC. Its protein is CASSFGKYYEQYF.

V is TRBV30 and J is TRBJ2-1, with D perhaps TRBD2 (6 bases). The CDR3 sequence is 15 residues long. Germline V gives CDR1 GTSNPN, CDR2 SVGIG (reference sequence). The germline V and J ends were trimmed by 3 bases and 6 bases, with 18 bases remaining between them. The CDR3 nucleotides are TGTGCCTGGAGCCGCGGGGTGGTGGGACTCAATGAGCAGTTCTTC. Its translation is CAWSRGVVGLNEQFF.

The V and J genes are TRBV7-2 and TRBJ2-7; 8 bases are shared with TRBD2. The CDR3 runs to 14 residues. V lost 4 bases, J lost 4 bases, and 6 bases stayed unmatched. Germline V gene lookup returns CDR1 SGHTA and CDR2 FQGNSA. The CDR3 nucleotides are TGTGCCAGCAGCTCGGGGGGGGCCGCGTACGAGCAGTACTTC. Translation gives CASSSGGAAYEQYF.

The sample holds a few counts of this clone. Distinct nucleotide sequences in the sample also encode this CDR3. V is TRBV4-1 and J is TRBJ2-5; D remains unclear. CDR3 length: 13 residues. Trimming pared 0 bases from V and 3 bases from J, leaving 5 bases between. The germline gives CDR1 MGHRA, CDR2 YSYEKL. The CDR3, as DNA: TGCGCCAGCAGCCAAGATTTCGAAGAGACCCAGTACTTC. Translating it yields CASSQDFEETQYF.

The V and J genes are TRBV2 and TRBJ2-2, with TRBD2 matching 10 bases. Germline CDR1 and CDR2: SNHLY and FYNNEI. The V and J ends lost 2 bases and 6 bases, in that order; junction bases with no gene match: 15. This CDR3 has 19 residues. This CDR3 reads CASSENPYLEREGAGELFF. For the CDR3, the DNA is TGTGCCAGCAGTGAAAACCCCTACCTGGAGCGGGAGGGTGCCGGGGAGCTGTTTTTT.

The chain links TRBV28 to TRBJ1-5, with D hard to call. Germline CDR1 reads MDHEN; CDR2 reads SYDVKM. The CDR3 runs 14 residues. The V end lost 1 base, the J end lost 8 bases, and 12 bases lay between the germline ends. The CDR3 region has the DNA TGTGCCAGCAGTTTATCCCACCCTAATGAGCCCCAGCATTTT. It codes for CASSLSHPNEPQHF.

The CDR3 sequence is CASSVELLAGDNEQFF. In DNA form, the CDR3 reads TGTGCCAGCAGCGTAGAATTACTAGCGGGAGACAATGAGCAGTTCTTC. This rearrangement joins TRBV9 to TRBJ2-1; 11 bases are shared with TRBD2. Germline V gene sequence: CDR1 SGDLS, CDR2 YYNGEE. Losses at the gene ends were 0 bases for V and 5 bases for J; bases not matched to a gene: 4. This CDR3 has 16 residues.

J is TRBJ2-1 and V is TRBV10-1; D ambiguous. The CDR3 sequence is 16 residues long. With 6 bases removed from V and 5 bases from J, the gap between germline ends came to 20 bases. CDR1 and CDR2 from the germline V gene are WNHNN and SYGVQD (reference sequence). CDR3 sequence reads: CASSPGVGYNNNEQFF. DNA of the CDR3: TGCGCCAGCAGCCCCGGTGTTGGCTACAATAACAATGAGCAGTTCTTC.

In nucleotides, the CDR3 is TGTGCCAGCAGCCCTAGGACAGCGGCTAGCACAGATACGCAGTATTTT. It translates to CASSPRTAASTDTQYF. The V and J genes are TRBV7-9 and TRBJ2-3, with D perhaps TRBD1 (6 bases). V lost 5 bases and J 0 bases, leaving 15 bases between the germline ends. The CDR3 loop spans 16 amino acids. The germline gives CDR1 SEHNR, CDR2 FQNEAQ (reference sequence). Supplemented by reference TRBV7-9 and TRBJ2-3, the full variable domain reads DTGVSQNPRHKITKRGQNVTFRCDPISEHNRLYWYRQTLGQGPEFLTYFQNEAQLEKSRLLSDRFSAERPKGSFSTLEIQRTEQGDSAMYLCASSPRTAASTDTQYFGPGTRLTVL.

This clone came up once. The rearrangement links TRBV5-1 to TRBJ2-7, with 11 bases identical to TRBD2. V was clipped by 0 bases and J by 2 bases; unmatched bases: 7. Germline V gene lookup returns CDR1 SGHRS and CDR2 YFSETQ. This CDR3 region has 17 residues. For the CDR3, the DNA is TGCGCCAGCAGCTTGGGTGGTCTAGCGGGAGGCACCTACGAGCAGTACTTC. It encodes CASSLGGLAGGTYEQYF.

With regard to this clone: Distinct nucleotide sequences in the sample also encode this CDR3. This chain uses TRBV27 with TRBJ2-7; D possibly corresponds to TRBD1 (5 bases). Germline-derived CDR1 and CDR2 are MNHEY and SMNVEV (reference sequence). Trimming cost V 3 bases and J 3 bases, with 12 bases left between them. The CDR3 is 14 residues long. The CDR3 sequence is CASSLGRAGYEQYF. For the CDR3, the DNA is TGTGCCAGCAGTTTGGGCAGGGCAGGCTACGAGCAGTACTTC.

The chain joins TRBV4-3 to TRBJ2-1, with TRBD1 identical over 8 bases. With 6 bases clipped from V and 5 bases from J, the junction kept 9 bases outside the gene matches. The CDR3 is made up of 15 amino acids. Germline lookup yields CDR1 LGHNA and CDR2 YSLEER. The CDR3, as DNA: TGCGCCAGCAGTCTCCGGGACAGGACCGACAATGAGCAGTTCTTC. It is translated as CASSLRDRTDNEQFF.

The rearrangement links TRBV18 to TRBJ2-6, with a weak D call TRBD1 (6 bases). This CDR3 has 21 residues. V gave up 0 bases and J gave up 0 bases, with 21 bases separating them. From germline, CDR1 is KGHSH and CDR2 LQKENI. In DNA, the CDR3 is TGTGCCAGCTCACCACCCCCGTTTCGGGACATGGTGAGCTCTGGGGCCAACGTCCTGACTTTC. Its translation: CASSPPPFRDMVSSGANVLTF.

This chain links TRBV6-6 with TRBJ2-7; 7 bases line up with TRBD1. From germline, CDR1 is MNHNY and CDR2 SVGAGI (reference sequence). The CDR3 sequence is 15 residues long. The ends lost 1 base at V and 7 bases at J; junction bases unmatched: 10. The CDR3 spells CASSYWLQGDLEQYF. The CDR3 DNA reads as TGTGCCAGCAGTTACTGGCTCCAGGGGGACCTGGAGCAGTACTTC.

The chain joins TRBV6-5 to TRBJ2-3, with a possible D match to TRBD2 (6 bases). The CDR3 totals 14 residues. V dropped 4 bases and J dropped 4 bases, with 12 bases sitting between them. From germline, CDR1 is MNHEY and CDR2 SVGAGI. CDR3 coding DNA: TGTGCCAGCAGTTTTACTAGCCTTCCAGATACGCAGTATTTT. It is translated as CASSFTSLPDTQYF.

The chain couples TRBV10-3 to TRBJ1-2; a weak D match, TRBD1 (6 bases). This CDR3 spans 13 amino acids. V lost 7 bases and J 6 bases, leaving 15 bases between the germline ends. Germline assignment: CDR1 ENHRY and CDR2 SYGVKD. For the CDR3, the DNA is TGTGCCATCAATAGGCCGACAGGCGATGGCTACACCTTC. As protein: CAINRPTGDGYTF.